What follows describes a single T cell receptor (beta chain). It has no known antigen specificity. Base qualities are not at hand, and no much larger clone is one base apart. Receptor amplification or capture employed RT-PCR. Data came from an Illumina HiSeq 2500. TCRdb applied fastp at Q25 and MiXCR to the public reads, then kept only in-frame beta chains. Rows merge per CDR3 protein into single entries with the most common DNA and genes. The sample data list a few hundred thousand distinct CDR3 sequences, and 12% to 15% of these were observed just once. The top ten hold 11% of the sample. This sample was taken from a study of response to subunit inactivated influenza vaccine (dated by TCRdb to the late 2010s). With regard to the full study: The study used deep quantitative T cell receptor repertoire profiling to track responses to a trivalent subunit inactivated influenza vaccine.

What the authors observed across the whole study: The authors proposed that each seasonal influenza vaccination may bring in only a limited number of new T cells.

The germline V gene supplies CDR1 SGDLS and CDR2 YYNGEE. The CDR3 spans 15 residues, from the cysteine through the phenylalanine. Only the CDR3 DNA is retained, 45 bases long and in frame from the first base. V gives up 0 bases and J gives up 10 bases, and the segment between their germline ends measures 14 bases. The receptor chain draws on TRBV9 and TRBJ1-6, with a tentative D gene TRBD1 over 5 matching bases. The source material was PBMCs from blood, sampled roughly 13 days after vaccination. This receptor was taken from a man aged 45-65 years who received an inactivated influenza vaccine. Donor details come from another sample of the same person, matched by shared clones. DNA sequence: TGTGCCAGCAGCGTAGCCAGGGACGGAATCTCACCCCTCCACTTT. Its product reads: CASSVARDGISPLHF.